This T cell receptor beta chain came from a study of naive and memory T cell subsets. Study results and caveats: Activation and differentiation may alter RNA-based TCR counts.

Two oligonucleotides, mixed equimolar, formed the beta constant-region primer covering TRBC1 and TRBC2. Four rounds of PCR amplified the ligated cDNA using nested alpha and beta constant-region primers plus SP2. Each CDR3 protein is one row after TCRdb ran MiXCR on the UMI-ligation and nested PCR reads. The sample shows approximately 80,000 distinct CDR3 sequences, about 10% of them seen only once. As to this clonotype: The target antigen is unknown.

Four subsets defined by CD45RA and CD27 were sorted after CD3, CD4, CD8 and live/dead staining. CDR3 length equals 14 residues. V shed 3 bases and J shed 3 bases, with 12 bases lying between them. Germline loops: CDR1 SQVTM, CDR2 ANQGSEA. The chain uses TRBV29-1 and TRBJ2-4; tentative D call: TRBD1 (6 bases). The receptor was isolated from a human donor in good health. The material sequenced was naive CD8+ T cells from blood. In DNA form, the CDR3 reads TGCAGCGTTGAGGCTGGGGGCGACAAAAACATTCAGTACTTC. Protein sequence: CSVEAGGDKNIQYF.